The entry that follows covers one T cell receptor beta chain sequence. Its antigen remains unknown. This sample is drawn from a study of T cell repertoires in cytomegalovirus infection. Study-level results: HLA-C-restricted CMV clonotypes gave the most frequent clonotype in two of eight donors.

MiXCR was run by TCRdb on the reads, yielding one entry per CDR3 protein. The table includes some 680,000 distinct CDR3 sequences, roughly 35% detected once. The CDR3 consists of 15 residues. Germline values: CDR1 MDHEN, CDR2 SYDVKM. The trim removed 6 bases at V and 7 bases at J, leaving 9 bases unmatched. The chain links TRBV28 to TRBJ2-2; 9 nucleotides line up with TRBD1. Sequenced sample: PBMCs. The clonotype originates from a human donor in good health (CMV status not recorded). Some clones in this sample may be carry-over from other donors' samples. The CDR3 is CASSETGQGRGELFF. CDR3 nucleotide sequence: TGTGCCAGCAGCGAGACGGGACAGGGTCGCGGGGAGCTGTTTTTT.